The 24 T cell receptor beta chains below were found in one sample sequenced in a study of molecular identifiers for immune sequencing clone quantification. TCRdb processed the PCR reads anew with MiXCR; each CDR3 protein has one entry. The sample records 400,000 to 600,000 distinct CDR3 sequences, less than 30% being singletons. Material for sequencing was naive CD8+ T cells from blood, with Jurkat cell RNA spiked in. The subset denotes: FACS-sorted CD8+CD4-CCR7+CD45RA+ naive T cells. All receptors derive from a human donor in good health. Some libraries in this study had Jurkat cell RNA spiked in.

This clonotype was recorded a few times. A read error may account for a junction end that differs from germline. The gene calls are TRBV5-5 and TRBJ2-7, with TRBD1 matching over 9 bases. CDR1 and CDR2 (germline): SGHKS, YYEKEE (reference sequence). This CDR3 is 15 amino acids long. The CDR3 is CASSLGQGHAYEQYF. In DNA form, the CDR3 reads TGTGCCAGCAGTTTGGGACAGGGTCATGCCTACGAGCAGTACTTC.

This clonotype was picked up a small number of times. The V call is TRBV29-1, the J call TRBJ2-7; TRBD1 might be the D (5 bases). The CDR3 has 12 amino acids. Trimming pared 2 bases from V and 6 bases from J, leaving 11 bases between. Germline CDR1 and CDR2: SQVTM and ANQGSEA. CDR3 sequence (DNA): TGCAGCGTTGAACAGGGTTATCTCGAGCAGTACTTC. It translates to CSVEQGYLEQYF.

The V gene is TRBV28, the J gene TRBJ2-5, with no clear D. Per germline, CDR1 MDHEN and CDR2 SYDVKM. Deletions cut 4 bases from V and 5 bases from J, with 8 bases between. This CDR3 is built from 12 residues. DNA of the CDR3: TGTGCCAGCAGTTCCATACTGGAGACCCAGTACTTC. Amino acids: CASSSILETQYF.

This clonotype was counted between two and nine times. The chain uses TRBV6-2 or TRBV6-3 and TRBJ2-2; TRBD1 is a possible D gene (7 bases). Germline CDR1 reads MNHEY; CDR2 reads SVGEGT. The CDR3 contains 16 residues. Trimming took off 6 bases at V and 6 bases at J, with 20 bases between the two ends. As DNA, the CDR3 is TGTGCCAGCAGAGAAATACAGGGGAGGATGCCCGGGGAGCTGTTTTTT. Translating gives CASREIQGRMPGELFF.

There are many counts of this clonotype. CDR3 protein: CASSSPGQELTDTQYF. CDR3 coding DNA: TGTGCCAGCAGTTCGCCGGGACAGGAACTCACAGATACGCAGTATTTT. The chain is built from TRBV12-3 or TRBV12-4 and TRBJ2-3, with 8 bases that match TRBD1. This CDR3 is 16 amino acids long. J was trimmed by 2 bases and V by 4 bases; bases with no gene match: 8.

The CDR3 region is CASSLPNSEKLFF. Written as DNA, the CDR3 is TGTGCCAGCAGCTTGCCGAACTCGGAAAAACTGTTTTTT. The chain recombines TRBV11-2 with TRBJ1-4; D remains ambiguous. CDR1 is SGHAT and CDR2 is FQNNGV in the germline V gene. There are 13 residues in the CDR3. V was pared by 3 bases and J by 8 bases, with 10 bases between.

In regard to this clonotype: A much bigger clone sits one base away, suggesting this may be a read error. The DNA for the CDR3 is TGTCCCAGCAGTTGGACGACAGATACGCAGTATTTT. It codes for CPSSWTTDTQYF. The chain has TRBV6-1 and TRBJ2-3; unclear D gene. The length of the CDR3 is 12 residues. Per germline, CDR1 MNHNS and CDR2 SASEGT.

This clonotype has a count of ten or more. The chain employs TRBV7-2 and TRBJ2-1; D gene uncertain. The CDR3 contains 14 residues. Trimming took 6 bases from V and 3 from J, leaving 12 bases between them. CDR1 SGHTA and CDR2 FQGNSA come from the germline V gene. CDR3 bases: TGTGCCAGCAGTGCAGCCGAATACTACAATGAGCAGTTCTTC. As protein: CASSAAEYYNEQFF.

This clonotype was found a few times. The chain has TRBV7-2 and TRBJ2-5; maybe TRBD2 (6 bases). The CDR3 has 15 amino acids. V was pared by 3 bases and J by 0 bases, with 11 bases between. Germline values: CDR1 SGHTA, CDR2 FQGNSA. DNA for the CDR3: TGTGCCAGCAGCTTGTTGGAGGGGCACCAAGAGACCCAGTACTTC. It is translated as CASSLLEGHQETQYF.

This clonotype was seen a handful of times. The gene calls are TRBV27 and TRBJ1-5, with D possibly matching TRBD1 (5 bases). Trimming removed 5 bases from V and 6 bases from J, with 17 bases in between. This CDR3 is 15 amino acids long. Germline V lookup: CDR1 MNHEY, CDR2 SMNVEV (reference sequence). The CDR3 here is CASSPAGDFAQPQHF. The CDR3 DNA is TGTGCCAGCAGTCCCGCGGGGGACTTCGCTCAGCCCCAGCATTTT.

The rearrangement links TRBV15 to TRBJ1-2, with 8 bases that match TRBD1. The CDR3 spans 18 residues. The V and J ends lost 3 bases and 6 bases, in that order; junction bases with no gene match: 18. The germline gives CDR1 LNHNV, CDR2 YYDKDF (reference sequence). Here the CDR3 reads CATSRATGDERSDNGYTF. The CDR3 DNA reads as TGTGCCACCAGCAGGGCGACAGGGGATGAGAGGTCAGACAATGGCTACACCTTC.

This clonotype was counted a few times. DNA for the CDR3: TGCGCCAGCAGCTTGTCCGTCGGGGTGACAGGGGCGCGAGGCTACACCTTC. This gives the protein CASSLSVGVTGARGYTF. The chain joins TRBV5-1 to TRBJ1-2; 8 nucleotides line up with TRBD1. From germline, CDR1 is SGHRS and CDR2 YFSETQ. The CDR3 contains 17 residues. The J segment lost 8 bases and the V segment lost 1 base, leaving 16 bases of the junction unmatched. Combining the CDR3 with reference TRBV5-1 and TRBJ1-2 gives the whole variable domain KAGVTQTPRYLIKTRGQQVTLSCSPISGHRSVSWYQQTPGQGLQFLFEYFSETQRNKGNFPGRFSGRQFSNSRSEMNVSTLELGDSALYLCASSLSVGVTGARGYTFGSGTRLTVV.

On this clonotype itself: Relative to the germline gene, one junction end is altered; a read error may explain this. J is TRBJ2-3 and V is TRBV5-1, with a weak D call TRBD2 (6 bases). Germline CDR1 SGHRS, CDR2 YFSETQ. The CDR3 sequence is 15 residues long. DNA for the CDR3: TGCGCCAGCAGGGTAGGAGGGCCTGGCACAGATGCGCAGTATTTT. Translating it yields CASRVGGPGTDAQYF.

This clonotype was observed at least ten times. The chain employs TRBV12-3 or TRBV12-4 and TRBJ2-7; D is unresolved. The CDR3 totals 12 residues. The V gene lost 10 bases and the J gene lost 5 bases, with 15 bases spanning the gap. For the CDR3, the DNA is TGTGCCACCCGGGCGAGTGGTCACGAGCAGTACTTC. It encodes CATRASGHEQYF.

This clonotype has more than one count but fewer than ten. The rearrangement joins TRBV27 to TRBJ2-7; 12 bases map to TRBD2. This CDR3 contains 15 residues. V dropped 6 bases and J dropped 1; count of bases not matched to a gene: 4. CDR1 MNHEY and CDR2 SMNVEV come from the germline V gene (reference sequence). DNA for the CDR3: TGTGCCAGCAGGCTAGCGGGAGGGCCTTCCTACGAGCAGTACTTC. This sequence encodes CASRLAGGPSYEQYF.

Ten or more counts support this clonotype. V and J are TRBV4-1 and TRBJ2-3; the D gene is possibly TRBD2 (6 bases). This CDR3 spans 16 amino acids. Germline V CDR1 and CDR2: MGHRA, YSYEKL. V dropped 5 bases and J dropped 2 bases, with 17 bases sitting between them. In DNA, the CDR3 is TGCGCCAGCAGCTTAATAATGACTAGTCCCACAGATACGCAGTATTTT. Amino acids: CASSLIMTSPTDTQYF.

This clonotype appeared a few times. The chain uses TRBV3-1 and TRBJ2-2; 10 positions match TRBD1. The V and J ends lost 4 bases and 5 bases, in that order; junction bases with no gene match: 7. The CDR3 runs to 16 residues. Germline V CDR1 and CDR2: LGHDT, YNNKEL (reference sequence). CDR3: CASSLGTGDPTGELFF. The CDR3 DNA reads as TGTGCCAGCAGCCTCGGGACAGGGGACCCTACCGGGGAGCTGTTTTTT.

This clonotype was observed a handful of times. CDR3 DNA: TGTGCCAGCAGTTTTGAGAATAGCGGGGCTTTAAGCTCCTACGAGCAGTACTTC. This codes for CASSFENSGALSSYEQYF. The chain uses TRBV28 and TRBJ2-7; 8 bases map to TRBD2. V shed 3 bases and J 0 bases; nucleotides not matched to a gene: 13. This CDR3 is built from 18 residues. Germline V gene lookup returns CDR1 MDHEN and CDR2 SYDVKM. Based on the CDR3 plus reference TRBV28 and TRBJ2-7, the full variable domain is DVKVTQSSRYLVKRTGEKVFLECVQDMDHENMFWYRQDPGLGLRLIYFSYDVKMKEKGDIPEGYSVSREKKERFSLILESASTNQTSMYLCASSFENSGALSSYEQYFGPGTRLTVT.

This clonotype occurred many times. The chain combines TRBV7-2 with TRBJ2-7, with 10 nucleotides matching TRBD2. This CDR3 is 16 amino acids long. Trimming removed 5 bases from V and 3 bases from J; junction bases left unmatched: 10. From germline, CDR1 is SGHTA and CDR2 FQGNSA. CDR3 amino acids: CASSRGGLAGVYEQYF. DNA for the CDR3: TGTGCCAGCAGCCGAGGGGGGCTAGCGGGAGTCTACGAGCAGTACTTC. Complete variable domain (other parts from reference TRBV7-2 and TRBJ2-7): GAGVSQSPSNKVTEKGKDVELRCDPISGHTALYWYRQSLGQGLEFLIYFQGNSAPDKSGLPSDRFSAERTGGSVSTLTIQRTQQEDSAVYLCASSRGGLAGVYEQYFGPGTRLTVT.

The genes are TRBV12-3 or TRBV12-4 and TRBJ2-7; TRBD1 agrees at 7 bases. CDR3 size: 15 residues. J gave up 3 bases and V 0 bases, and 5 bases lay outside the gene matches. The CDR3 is CASSLAGTEYYEQYF. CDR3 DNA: TGTGCCAGCAGTTTAGCCGGGACAGAATACTACGAGCAGTACTTC.

The CDR3: CATIGLAGAEDTQYF. The CDR3 region has the DNA TGTGCCACAATTGGACTAGCGGGAGCCGAAGATACGCAGTATTTT. This sequence joins TRBV15 and TRBJ2-3; 13 nucleotides match TRBD2. Germline V gene data show CDR1 as LNHNV and CDR2 as YYDKDF (reference sequence). The junction had 8 bases not matched to a gene; V was cut back by 9 bases and J by 5 bases. The CDR3 sequence is 15 residues long. The variable domain in full, completed from reference TRBV15 and TRBJ2-3, reads DAMVIQNPRYQVTQFGKPVTLSCSQTLNHNVMYWYQQKSSQAPKLLFHYYDKDFNNEADTPDNFQSRRPNTSFCFLDIRSPGLGDTAMYLCATIGLAGAEDTQYFGPGTRLTVL.

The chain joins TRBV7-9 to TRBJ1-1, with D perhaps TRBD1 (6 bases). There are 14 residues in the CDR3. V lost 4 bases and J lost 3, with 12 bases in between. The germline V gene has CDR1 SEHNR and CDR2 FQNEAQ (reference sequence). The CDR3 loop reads CASSSRGGDTEAFF. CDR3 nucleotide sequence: TGTGCCAGCAGCTCCAGGGGTGGGGACACTGAAGCTTTCTTT.

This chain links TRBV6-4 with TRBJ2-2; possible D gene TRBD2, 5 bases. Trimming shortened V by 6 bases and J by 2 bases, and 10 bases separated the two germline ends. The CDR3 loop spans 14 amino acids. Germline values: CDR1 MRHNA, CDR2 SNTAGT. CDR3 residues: CASRSGYNTGELFF. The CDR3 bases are TGTGCCAGCAGAAGCGGTTATAACACCGGGGAGCTGTTTTTT.

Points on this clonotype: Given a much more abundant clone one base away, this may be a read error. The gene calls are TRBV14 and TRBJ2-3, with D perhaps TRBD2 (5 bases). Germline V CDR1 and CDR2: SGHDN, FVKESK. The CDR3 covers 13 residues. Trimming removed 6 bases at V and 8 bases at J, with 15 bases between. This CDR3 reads CASSAGRLVTQYF. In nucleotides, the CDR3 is TGTGCCAGCAGTGCGGGCCGTTTAGTTACGCAGTATTTT.